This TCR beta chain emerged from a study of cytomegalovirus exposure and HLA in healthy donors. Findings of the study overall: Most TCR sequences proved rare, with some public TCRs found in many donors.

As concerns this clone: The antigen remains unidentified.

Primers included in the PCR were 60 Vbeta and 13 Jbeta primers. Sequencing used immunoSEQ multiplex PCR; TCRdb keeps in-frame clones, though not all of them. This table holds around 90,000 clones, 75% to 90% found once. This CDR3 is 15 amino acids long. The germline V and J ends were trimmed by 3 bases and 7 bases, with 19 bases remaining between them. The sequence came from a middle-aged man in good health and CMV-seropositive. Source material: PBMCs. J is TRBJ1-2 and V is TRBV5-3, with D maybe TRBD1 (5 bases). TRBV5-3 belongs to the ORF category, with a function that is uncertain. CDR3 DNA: TGTGCCAGAAGCTACCCGGGGAGGGGTGGCTGTGGCTACACCTTC. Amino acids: CARSYPGRGGCGYTF.